This TCR beta chain was recorded in a study of OX40 agonist ivuxolimab in advanced cancers. Background on the study: Among those enrolled, mean age was 60 years (range 23 to 79) and 75% to 85% were male.

Study results and caveats: Normalized T-cell clonal expansion was also low in some nonresponders.

Clones were read by immunoSEQ multiplex PCR, and TCRdb kept only the in-frame ones, dropping some. Among around 79,000 clones listed, more than 85% were seen once. Only one count was recorded for this clone. Its antigen remains unknown. This material consisted of CD4+ or CD8+ T cells sorted from blood, taken in a trial of the OX40 agonist ivuxolimab. The TCR comes from an adult with an advanced solid tumor such as melanoma, head and neck, liver or kidney cancer.

This chain's CDR3 is CAWSVRQFSGNTIYF. For the CDR3, the DNA is TGTGCCTGGAGTGTAAGGCAGTTCTCTGGAAACACCATATATTTT. V usage is TRBV30 and J usage is TRBJ1-3, with unresolved D. CDR3 length: 15 amino acids. V dropped 0 bases and J dropped 0 bases, with 9 bases sitting between them. CDR1 is GTSNPN and CDR2 is SVGIG in the germline V gene (reference sequence).